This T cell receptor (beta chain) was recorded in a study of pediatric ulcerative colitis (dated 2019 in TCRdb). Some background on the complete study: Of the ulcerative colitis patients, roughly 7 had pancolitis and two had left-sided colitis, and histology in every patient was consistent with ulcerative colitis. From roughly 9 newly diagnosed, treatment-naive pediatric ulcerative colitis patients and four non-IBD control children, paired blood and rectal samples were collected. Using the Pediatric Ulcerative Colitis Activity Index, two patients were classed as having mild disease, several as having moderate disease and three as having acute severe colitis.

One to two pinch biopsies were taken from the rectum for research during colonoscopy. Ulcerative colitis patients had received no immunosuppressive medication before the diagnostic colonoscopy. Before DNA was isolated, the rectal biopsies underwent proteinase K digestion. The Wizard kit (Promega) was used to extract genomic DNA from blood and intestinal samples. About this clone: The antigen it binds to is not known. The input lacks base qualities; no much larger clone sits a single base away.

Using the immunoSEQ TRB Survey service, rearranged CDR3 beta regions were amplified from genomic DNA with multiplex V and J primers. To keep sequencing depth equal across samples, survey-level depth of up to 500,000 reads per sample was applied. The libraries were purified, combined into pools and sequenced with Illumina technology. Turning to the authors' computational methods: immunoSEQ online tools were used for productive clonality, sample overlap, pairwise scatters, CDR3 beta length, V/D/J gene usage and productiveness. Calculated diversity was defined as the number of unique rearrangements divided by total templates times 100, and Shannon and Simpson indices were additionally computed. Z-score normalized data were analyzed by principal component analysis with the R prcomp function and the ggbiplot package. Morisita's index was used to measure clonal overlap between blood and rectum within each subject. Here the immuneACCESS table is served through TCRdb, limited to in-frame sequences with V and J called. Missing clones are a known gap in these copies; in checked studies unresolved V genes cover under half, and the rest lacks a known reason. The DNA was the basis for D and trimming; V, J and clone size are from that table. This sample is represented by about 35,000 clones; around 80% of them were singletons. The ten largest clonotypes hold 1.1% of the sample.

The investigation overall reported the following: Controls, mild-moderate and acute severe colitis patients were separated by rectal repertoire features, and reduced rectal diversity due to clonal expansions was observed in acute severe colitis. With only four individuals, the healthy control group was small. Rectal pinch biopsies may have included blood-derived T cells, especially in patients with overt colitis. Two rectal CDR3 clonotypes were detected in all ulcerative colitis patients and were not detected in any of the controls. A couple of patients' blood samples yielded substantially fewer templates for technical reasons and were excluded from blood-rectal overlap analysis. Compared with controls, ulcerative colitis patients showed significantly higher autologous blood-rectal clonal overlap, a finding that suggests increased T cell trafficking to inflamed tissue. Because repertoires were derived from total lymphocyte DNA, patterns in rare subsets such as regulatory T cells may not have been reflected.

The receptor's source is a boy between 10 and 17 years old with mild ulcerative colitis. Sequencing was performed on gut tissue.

The DNA sequence is given as TGTGCCAGCAGTGACCTTGGACAGGGTCTGTCCATGAACACTGAAGCTTTCTTT. This gives the protein CASSDLGQGLSMNTEAFF. The V and J segments used are TRBV6-4 and TRBJ1-1; 8 junctional bases match TRBD1. The CDR3 spans 18 residues, from the cysteine through the phenylalanine. Kept here is only the CDR3 DNA, which spans 54 bases and is read in frame from base 1. V is trimmed back by 2 bases and J by 0 bases, and the junction contains 11 bases that no gene match accounts for. Based on the germline V gene, the CDR1 and CDR2 sequences are MRHNA and SNTAGT.